This TCR beta chain emerged from a study of T-cell memory formation after mild COVID-19. General study findings and limits: The SARS-CoV-2 specificity of second-wave clones reaching peak at day 37 remained unverified. Clones shrinking between day 15 and 85 showed a balanced CD4/CD8 split, and those that grew later tilted toward CD4+. CM and EM subsets held most contracting CD4+ clones; EMRA held CD8+ ones.

This clonotype was counted between two and nine times. Its antigen is currently unknown. TCRdb re-called the 5' RACE reads through MiXCR, storing one row per CDR3 protein. The sample yields approximately 350,000 distinct CDR3 sequences, over 25% seen once. The V gene lost 0 bases and the J gene lost 3 bases, with 6 bases spanning the gap. Germline lookup yields CDR1 SGHNT and CDR2 YENEEA. This CDR3 contains 13 residues. J is TRBJ2-7 and V is TRBV11-3, with D hard to call. The sequencing input was PBMCs or a T cell subset sorted from them (not recorded which). The source is an adult woman who had mild COVID-19 (a few samples of this study predate the infection). Cell type and time point are not known. CDR3 loop: CASSLESFYEQYF. The CDR3 nucleotides read TGTGCCAGCAGCTTAGAAAGCTTCTACGAGCAGTACTTC.